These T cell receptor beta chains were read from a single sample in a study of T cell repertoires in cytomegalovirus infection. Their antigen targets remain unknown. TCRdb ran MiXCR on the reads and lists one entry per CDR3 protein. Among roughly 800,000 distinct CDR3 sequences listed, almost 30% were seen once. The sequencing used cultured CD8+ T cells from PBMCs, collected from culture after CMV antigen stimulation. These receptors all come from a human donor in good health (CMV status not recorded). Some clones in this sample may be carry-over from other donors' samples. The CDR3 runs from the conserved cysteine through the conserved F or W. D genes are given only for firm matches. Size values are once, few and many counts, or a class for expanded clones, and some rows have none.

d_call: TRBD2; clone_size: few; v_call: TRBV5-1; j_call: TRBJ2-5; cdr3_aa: CASSGQTSGGPEETQYF; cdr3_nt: TGCGCCAGCAGCGGCCAGACTAGCGGGGGGCCGGAGGAGACCCAGTACTTC
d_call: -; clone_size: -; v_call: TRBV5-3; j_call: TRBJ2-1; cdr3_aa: CASSSSVTPSDEQFF; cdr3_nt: TGTGCCAGCAGCTCTTCAGTGACCCCTTCGGATGAGCAGTTCTTC
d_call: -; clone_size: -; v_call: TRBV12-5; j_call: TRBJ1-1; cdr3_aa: CASGLSSNTEAFF; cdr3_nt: TGTGCTAGTGGTTTGAGTTCGAACACTGAAGCTTTCTTT
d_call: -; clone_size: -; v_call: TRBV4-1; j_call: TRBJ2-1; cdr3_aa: CASSHPGQGYNEQFF; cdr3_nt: TGCGCCAGCAGCCACCCTGGGCAGGGCTACAATGAGCAGTTCTTC
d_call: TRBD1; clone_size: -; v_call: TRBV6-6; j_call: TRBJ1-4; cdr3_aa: CASSPSHRGVGKLFF; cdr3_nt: TGTGCCAGCAGTCCTAGTCACAGGGGGGTCGGAAAACTGTTTTTT
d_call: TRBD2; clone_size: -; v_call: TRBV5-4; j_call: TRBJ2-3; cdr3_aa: CASSLGLAGDSDTQYF; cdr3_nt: TGTGCCAGCAGCTTGGGTCTAGCGGGGGATTCAGATACGCAGTATTTT
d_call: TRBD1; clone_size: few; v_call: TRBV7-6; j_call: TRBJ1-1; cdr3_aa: CASSPGTGTAFF; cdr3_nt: TGTGCCAGCAGCCCCGGGACAGGGACAGCTTTCTTT
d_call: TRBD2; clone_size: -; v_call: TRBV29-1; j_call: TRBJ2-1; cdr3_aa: CSVSGGGHDEQFF; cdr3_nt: TGCAGCGTTTCGGGGGGGGGACATGATGAGCAGTTCTTC
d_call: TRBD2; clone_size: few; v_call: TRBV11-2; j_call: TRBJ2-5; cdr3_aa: CASSLGSSGEETQYF; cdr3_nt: TGTGCCAGCAGCTTAGGATCCAGCGGGGAAGAGACCCAGTACTTC
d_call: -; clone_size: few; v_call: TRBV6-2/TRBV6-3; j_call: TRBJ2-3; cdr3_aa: CASTDEGYTDTQYF; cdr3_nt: TGTGCCAGCACCGACGAGGGGTACACAGATACGCAGTATTTT
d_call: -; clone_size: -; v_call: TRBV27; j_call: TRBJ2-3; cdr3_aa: CASGPTQQTDTQYF; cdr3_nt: TGTGCCAGCGGACCGACTCAGCAAACAGATACGCAGTATTTT
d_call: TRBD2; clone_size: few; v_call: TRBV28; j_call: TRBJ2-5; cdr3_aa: CASSSGGGYGETQYF; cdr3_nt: TGTGCCAGCAGTAGCGGGGGGGGTTACGGAGAGACCCAGTACTTC
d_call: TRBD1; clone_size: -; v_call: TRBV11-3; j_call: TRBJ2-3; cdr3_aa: CASSSRDRGLTDTQYF; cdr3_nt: TGTGCCAGCAGCTCCCGGGACAGGGGGCTCACAGATACGCAGTATTTT
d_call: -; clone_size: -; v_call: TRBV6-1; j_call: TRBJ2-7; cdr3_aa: CASTRTISYEQYF; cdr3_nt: TGTGCCAGTACAAGGACCATCTCCTACGAGCAGTACTTC
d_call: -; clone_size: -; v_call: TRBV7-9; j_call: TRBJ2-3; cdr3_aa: CASSRAWTDTDTQYF; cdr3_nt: TGTGCCAGCAGCCGGGCATGGACTGACACAGATACGCAGTATTTT
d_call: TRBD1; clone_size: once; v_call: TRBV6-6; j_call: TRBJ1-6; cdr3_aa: CASSWTGLGSPLHF; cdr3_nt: TGTGCCAGCTCCTGGACAGGTCTGGGATCACCCCTCCACTTT
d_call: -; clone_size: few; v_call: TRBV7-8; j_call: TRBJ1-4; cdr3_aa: CASSPPGAHEKLFF; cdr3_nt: TGTGCCAGCAGCCCCCCGGGGGCGCATGAAAAACTGTTTTTT
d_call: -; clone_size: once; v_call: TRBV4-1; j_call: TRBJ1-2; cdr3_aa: CASSLFGTGGYTF; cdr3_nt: TGCGCCAGCAGCCTCTTTGGCACGGGTGGCTACACCTTC
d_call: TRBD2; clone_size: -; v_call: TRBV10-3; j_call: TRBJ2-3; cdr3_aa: CAITRGAGGPDTQYF; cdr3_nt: TGTGCCATCACCCGGGGAGCGGGGGGGCCAGATACGCAGTATTTT
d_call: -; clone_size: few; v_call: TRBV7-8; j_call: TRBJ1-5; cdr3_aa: CASSLRGEGSNQPQHF; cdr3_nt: TGTGCCAGCAGCCTAAGGGGTGAAGGTAGCAATCAGCCCCAGCATTTT
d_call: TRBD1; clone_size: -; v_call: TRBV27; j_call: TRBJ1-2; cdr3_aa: CASGKPGQGDGYTF; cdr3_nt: TGTGCCAGCGGGAAACCGGGACAGGGGGATGGCTACACCTTC
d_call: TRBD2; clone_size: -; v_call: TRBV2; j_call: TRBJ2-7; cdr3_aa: CASKAIAGGPYEQYF; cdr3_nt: TGTGCCAGCAAGGCCATAGCGGGGGGGCCTTACGAGCAGTACTTC
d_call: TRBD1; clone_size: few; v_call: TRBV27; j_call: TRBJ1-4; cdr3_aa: CASSPNPLRDRGIELFF; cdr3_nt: TGTGCCAGCAGTCCCAATCCCCTCCGGGACAGGGGGATAGAACTGTTTTTT
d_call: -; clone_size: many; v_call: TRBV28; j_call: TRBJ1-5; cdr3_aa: CASRTQGYSNQPQHF; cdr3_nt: TGTGCCAGCAGAACACAGGGTTATAGCAATCAGCCCCAGCATTTT
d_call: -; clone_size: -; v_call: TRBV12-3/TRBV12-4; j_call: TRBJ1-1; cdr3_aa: CASRLLGTEAFF; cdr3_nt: TGTGCCAGCAGGCTTCTAGGCACTGAAGCTTTCTTT
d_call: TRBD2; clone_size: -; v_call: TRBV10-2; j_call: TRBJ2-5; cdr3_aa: CASSELESGGALETQYF; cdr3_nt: TGCGCCAGCAGTGAGTTGGAGAGCGGGGGGGCCTTGGAGACCCAGTACTTC
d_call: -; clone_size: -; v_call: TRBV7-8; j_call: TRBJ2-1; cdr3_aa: CASSPTGLWDNEQFF; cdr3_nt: TGTGCCAGCAGCCCGACAGGCCTTTGGGACAATGAGCAGTTCTTC
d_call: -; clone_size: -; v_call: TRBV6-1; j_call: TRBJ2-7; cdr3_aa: CASCETQGPPEDEQYF; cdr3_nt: TGTGCCAGCTGTGAAACCCAAGGACCCCCGGAGGACGAGCAGTACTTC
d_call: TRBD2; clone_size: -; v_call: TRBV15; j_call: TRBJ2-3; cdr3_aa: CATSRVVAGVEDTQYF; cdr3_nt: TGTGCCACCAGCAGAGTAGTAGCGGGGGTGGAAGATACGCAGTATTTT
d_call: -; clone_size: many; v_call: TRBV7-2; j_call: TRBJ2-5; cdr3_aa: CASSSPPETQYF; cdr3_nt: TGTGCCAGCAGCTCCCCCCCAGAGACCCAGTACTTC
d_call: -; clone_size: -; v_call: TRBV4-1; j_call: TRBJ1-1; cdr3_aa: CASSQNLDTEAFF; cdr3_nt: TGCGCCAGCAGCCAAAACTTGGACACTGAAGCTTTCTTT
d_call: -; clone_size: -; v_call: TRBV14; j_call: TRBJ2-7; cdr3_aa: CASSLSWEQYF; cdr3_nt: TGTGCCAGCAGCCTCTCGTGGGAGCAGTACTTC
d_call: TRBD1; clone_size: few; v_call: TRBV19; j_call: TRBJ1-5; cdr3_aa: CASSTGANQPQHF; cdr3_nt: TGTGCCAGTAGCACAGGGGCCAATCAGCCCCAGCATTTT
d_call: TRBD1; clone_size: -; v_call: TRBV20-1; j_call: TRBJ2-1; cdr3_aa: CSARDRVGTGVNEQFF; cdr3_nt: TGCAGTGCTAGAGACCGAGTCGGGACAGGGGTCAATGAGCAGTTCTTC
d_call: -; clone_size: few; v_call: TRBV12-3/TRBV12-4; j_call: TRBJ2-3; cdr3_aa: CASSFGQGWTDTQYF; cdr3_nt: TGTGCCAGCAGTTTCGGTCAGGGGTGGACAGATACGCAGTATTTT
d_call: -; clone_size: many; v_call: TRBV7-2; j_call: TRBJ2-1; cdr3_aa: CASSLGRYASSYNEQFF; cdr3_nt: TGTGCCAGCAGCTTAGGGCGGTATGCCAGCTCCTACAATGAGCAGTTCTTC
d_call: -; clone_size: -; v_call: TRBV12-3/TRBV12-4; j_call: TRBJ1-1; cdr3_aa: CASSLRGRPEAFF; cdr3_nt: TGTGCCAGCAGTTTAAGGGGACGACCTGAAGCTTTCTTT
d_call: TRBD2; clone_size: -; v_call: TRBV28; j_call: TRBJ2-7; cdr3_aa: CASSFQRDASYEQYF; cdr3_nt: TGTGCCAGCAGTTTCCAGCGGGACGCCTCCTACGAGCAGTACTTC
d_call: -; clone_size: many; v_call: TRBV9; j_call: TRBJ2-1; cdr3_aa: CASSLTTRPGNEQFF; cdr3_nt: TGTGCCAGCAGCCTCACTACCCGCCCCGGCAATGAGCAGTTCTTC
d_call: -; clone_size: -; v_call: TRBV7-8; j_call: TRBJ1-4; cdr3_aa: CASSLIGRANEKMFF; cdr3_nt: TGTGCCAGCAGCTTAATCGGCAGGGCAAATGAAAAAATGTTTTTT
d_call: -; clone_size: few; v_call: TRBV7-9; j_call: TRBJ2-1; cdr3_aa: CASSSVRESSYNEQFF; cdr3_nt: TGTGCCAGCAGCTCCGTAAGGGAAAGCTCCTACAATGAGCAGTTCTTC
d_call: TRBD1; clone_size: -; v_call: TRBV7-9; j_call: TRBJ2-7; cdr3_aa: CASSSTTGLRTYEQYF; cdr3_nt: TGTGCCAGCAGCTCGACGACAGGGCTCAGGACTTACGAGCAGTACTTC
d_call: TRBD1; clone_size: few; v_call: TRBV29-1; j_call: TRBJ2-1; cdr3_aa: CSVDPGQGKHHEQFF; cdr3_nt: TGCAGCGTTGATCCGGGACAGGGGAAACATCATGAGCAGTTCTTC
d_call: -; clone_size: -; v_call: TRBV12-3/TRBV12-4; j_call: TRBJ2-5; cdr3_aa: CASSFRQTNLQETQYF; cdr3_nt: TGTGCCAGCAGTTTTCGCCAGACGAATCTCCAAGAGACCCAGTACTTC
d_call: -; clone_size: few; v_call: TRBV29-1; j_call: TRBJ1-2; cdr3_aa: CSVEDLRGNGYTF; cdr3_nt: TGCAGCGTTGAAGATCTTCGGGGGAATGGCTACACCTTC
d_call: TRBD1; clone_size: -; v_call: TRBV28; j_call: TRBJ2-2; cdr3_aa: CASSTGQEVGELFF; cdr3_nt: TGTGCCAGCAGTACGGGACAGGAGGTCGGGGAGCTGTTTTTT
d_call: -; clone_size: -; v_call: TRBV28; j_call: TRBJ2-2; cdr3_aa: CASSSLTTGELFF; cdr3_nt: TGTGCCAGCAGTTCCCTTACCACCGGGGAGCTGTTTTTT
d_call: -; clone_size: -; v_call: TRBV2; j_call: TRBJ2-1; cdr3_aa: CASSEARNEQFF; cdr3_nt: TGTGCCAGCAGTGAAGCGAGAAATGAGCAGTTCTTC